This TCR beta chain was captured in a study of blood T cell repertoires in COVID-19. Study background: The samples span acute and convalescent COVID-19 from the United States, Italy and Spain.

Seattle cases were enrolled at active infection and followed longitudinally. The authors' processing: The authors estimated nucleated cell counts from reference gene primer amplification. The table came from immunoSEQ multiplex PCR; TCRdb's copy has only in-frame clones and leaves some out. Clonal size and the V and J genes are those of that table, whereas D and trimming came from the DNA. The data hold 150,000 to 200,000 clones, with approximately 86% observed a single time. The CDR3 loop spans 14 amino acids. Per the germline V gene, CDR1 is SGDLS and CDR2 is YYNGEE. V dropped 4 bases and J dropped 1; count of bases not matched to a gene: 1.

The source of this sequence is a man aged 55 to 70 with COVID-19, enrolled during active disease. The V call is TRBV9, the J call TRBJ1-2, with TRBD1 matching over 10 bases. Sample: peripheral blood. The CDR3 nucleotides read TGTGCCAGCAGCCGGACAGGGGGTAACTATGGCTACACCTTC. Translated, it gives CASSRTGGNYGYTF.